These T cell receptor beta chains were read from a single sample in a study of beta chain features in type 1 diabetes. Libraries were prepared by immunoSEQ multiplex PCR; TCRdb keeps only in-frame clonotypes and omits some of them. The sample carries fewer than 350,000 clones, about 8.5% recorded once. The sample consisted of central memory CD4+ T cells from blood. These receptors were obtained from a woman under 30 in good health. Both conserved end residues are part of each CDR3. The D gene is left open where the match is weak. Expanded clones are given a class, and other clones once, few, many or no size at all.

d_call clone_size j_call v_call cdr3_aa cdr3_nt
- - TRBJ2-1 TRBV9 CASSVDHGFYNEQFF TGTGCCAGCAGCGTAGACCACGGGTTCTACAATGAGCAGTTCTTC
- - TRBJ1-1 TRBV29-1 CSVGLGWRPIRNTEAFF TGCAGCGTTGGGTTAGGGTGGAGGCCCATACGGAACACTGAAGCTTTCTTT
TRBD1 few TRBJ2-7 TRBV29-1 CTLPGQPYEQYF TGCACCCTACCGGGACAGCCCTACGAGCAGTACTTC
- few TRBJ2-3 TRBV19 CASSLQVTSTDTQYF TGTGCCAGTAGCCTACAGGTGACTAGCACAGATACGCAGTATTTT
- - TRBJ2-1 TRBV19 CASSAQNSNNEQFF TGTGCCAGTAGTGCACAGAACAGTAACAATGAGCAGTTCTTC
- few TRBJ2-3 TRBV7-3 CASSLWTEEEQYF TGTGCTAGCAGCTTATGGACCGAGGAGGAGCAGTATTTT
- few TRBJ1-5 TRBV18 CASSPSAGNQPQHF TGTGCCAGCTCACCGTCGGCGGGCAATCAGCCCCAGCATTTT
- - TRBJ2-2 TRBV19 CASSIDQWRSGNTGELFF TGTGCCAGTAGTATAGATCAGTGGCGGTCCGGGAACACCGGGGAGCTGTTTTTT
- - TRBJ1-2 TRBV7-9 CASSLTENYGYTF TGTGCCAGCAGCCTGACCGAGAACTATGGCTACACCTTC
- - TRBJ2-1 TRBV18 CASSPPSDGEQFF TGTGCCAGCTCACCACCGAGCGACGGTGAGCAGTTCTTC
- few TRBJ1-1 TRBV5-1 CASRLKQGNTEAFF TGCGCCAGCAGGCTTAAACAGGGGAACACTGAAGCTTTCTTT
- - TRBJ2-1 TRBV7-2 CASSSSLEDEQFF TGTGCCAGCAGCTCTAGTCTAGAGGATGAGCAGTTCTTC
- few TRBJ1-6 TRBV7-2 CASTPRGVSYNSPLHF TGTGCCAGCACCCCGAGGGGGGTCTCCTATAATTCACCCCTCCACTTT
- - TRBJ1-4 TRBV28 CASSSPSRLGEKLFF TGTGCCAGCAGTTCTCCCTCCCGTTTGGGGGAAAAACTGTTTTTT
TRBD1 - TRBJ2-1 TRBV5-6 CASSSRDREGEQFF TGTGCCAGCAGCTCCCGGGACAGGGAGGGCGAGCAGTTCTTC
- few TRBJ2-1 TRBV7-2 CASSLRMLGGGPFF TGTGCCAGCAGCTTACGGATGTTGGGCGGAGGGCCGTTCTTC
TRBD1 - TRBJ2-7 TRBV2 CASSTDRAIEQYF TGTGCCAGCAGTACCGACAGGGCGATCGAGCAGTACTTC
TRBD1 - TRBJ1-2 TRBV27 CASRRQGRANYGYTF TGTGCCAGCCGCCGACAGGGAAGGGCTAACTATGGCTACACCTTC
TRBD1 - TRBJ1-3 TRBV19 CASSATGGYGNTIYF TGTGCCAGTAGTGCCACAGGGGGCTATGGAAACACCATATATTTT
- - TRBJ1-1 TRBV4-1 CASSQRVSLEAFF TGCGCCAGCAGCCAACGGGTTTCGCTTGAAGCTTTCTTT
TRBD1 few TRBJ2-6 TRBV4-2 CASTLYTDGTGSLGANVLTF TGTGCCAGCACTCTATACACGGACGGGACAGGGTCTTTAGGGGCCAACGTCCTGACTTTC
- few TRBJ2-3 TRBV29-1 CSVEGGRGTDTQYF TGCAGCGTTGAGGGCGGCAGAGGCACAGATACGCAGTATTTT
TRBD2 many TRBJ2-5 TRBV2 CASSGRLAGEETQYF TGTGCCAGCAGTGGAAGACTAGCGGGGGAAGAGACCCAGTACTTC
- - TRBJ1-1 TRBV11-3 CASSPRGQNTEAFF TGTGCCAGCAGTCCCCGCGGACAGAACACTGAAGCTTTCTTT
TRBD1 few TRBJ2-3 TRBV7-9 CASSLAGGAVDTQYF TGTGCCAGCAGCCTGGCAGGGGGCGCGGTAGATACGCAGTATTTT
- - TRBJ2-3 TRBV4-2 CASSPQLETGGTDTQYF TGTGCCAGCAGCCCGCAACTAGAGACAGGTGGCACAGATACGCAGTATTTT
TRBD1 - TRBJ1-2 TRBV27 CASSSSMWDRVDYGYTF TGTGCCAGCAGTTCTTCAATGTGGGACAGGGTGGACTATGGCTACACCTTC
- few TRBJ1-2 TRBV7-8 CASSPGGGGLYGYTF TGTGCCAGCAGCCCCGGGGGCGGGGGCCTCTATGGCTACACCTTC
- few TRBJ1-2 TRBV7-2 CASSLGPTEPYGYTF TGTGCCAGCAGCTTAGGGCCCACAGAACCCTATGGCTACACCTTC
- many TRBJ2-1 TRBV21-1 CASRANEQFF TGTGCCAGCAGGGCGAATGAGCAGTTCTTC
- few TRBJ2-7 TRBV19 CASSIYTGEGSTYEQYF TGTGCCAGTAGTATTTACACAGGGGAGGGTAGTACCTACGAGCAGTACTTC
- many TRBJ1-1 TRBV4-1 CASSQVTGSANTEAFF TGCGCCAGCAGCCAAGTAACGGGGTCCGCGAACACTGAAGCTTTCTTT
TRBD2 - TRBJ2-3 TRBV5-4 CASSSSGTLRDTQYF TGTGCCAGCAGCTCTAGCGGGACCCTGAGGGATACGCAGTATTTT
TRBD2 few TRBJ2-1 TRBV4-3 CASSQGGGLRVTYNEQFF TGCGCCAGCAGCCAAGGGGGGGGTCTCCGGGTCACCTACAATGAGCAGTTCTTC
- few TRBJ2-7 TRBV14 CASSRGAIYEQYF TGTGCCAGCAGCCGAGGGGCCATCTACGAGCAGTACTTC
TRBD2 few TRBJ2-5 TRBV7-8 CASSSLAGGLETQYF TGTGCCAGCAGCTCCCTAGCGGGAGGGCTGGAGACCCAGTACTTC
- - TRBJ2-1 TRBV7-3 CASSLQGGSYNEQFF TGTGCCAGCAGCTTACAGGGGGGTTCCTACAATGAGCAGTTCTTC
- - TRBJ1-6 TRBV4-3 CASSQDTAAGRDAPLHF TGCGCCAGCAGCCAAGATACAGCGGCAGGCCGGGATGCGCCCCTCCACTTT
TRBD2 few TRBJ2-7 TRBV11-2 CASSLVAGGYEQYF TGTGCCAGTTCGCTAGTAGCGGGTGGGTACGAGCAGTACTTC
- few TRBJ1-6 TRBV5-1 CASSVQGRDSPLHF TGCGCCAGCAGCGTTCAGGGGAGGGATTCACCCCTCCACTTT
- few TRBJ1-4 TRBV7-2 CASSVTASQNEKLFF TGTGCCAGCAGCGTAACGGCCAGCCAAAATGAAAAACTGTTTTTT
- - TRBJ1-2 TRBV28 CASRPGITGGYTF TGTGCCAGCAGGCCAGGGATAACGGGTGGCTACACCTTC
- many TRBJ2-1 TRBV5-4 CASSFRGVSEQFF TGTGCCAGCTCTTTTCGTGGGGTTTCTGAGCAGTTCTTC
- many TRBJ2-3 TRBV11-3 CASSPSYYASTDTQYF TGTGCCAGCAGCCCGTCTTATTATGCTAGCACAGATACGCAGTATTTT
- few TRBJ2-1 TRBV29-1 CSVRGGTNEQFF TGCAGCGTAAGAGGAGGGACAAATGAGCAGTTCTTC
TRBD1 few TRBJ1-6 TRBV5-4 CASSSRQGASSYNSPLHF TGTGCCAGCAGCTCTAGACAGGGGGCGAGCTCCTATAATTCACCCCTCCACTTT
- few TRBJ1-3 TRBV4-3 CASSQGSSGNTIYF TGCGCCAGCAGCCAGGGTAGCTCTGGAAACACCATATATTTT